The T cell receptor beta chain under discussion was sequenced for a study of blood T cell repertoires in COVID-19. Looking at the study overall: The study drew acute and convalescent COVID-19 samples from the United States, Italy and Spain.

Only in-frame clones appear in the TCRdb table, and some are missing; sequencing was by immunoSEQ multiplex PCR. The sample holds approximately 120,000 clones, almost 80% seen once. The CDR3 covers 13 residues. CDR1 and CDR2 from the germline V gene are MDHEN and SYDVKM. The ends lost 6 bases at V and 7 bases at J; junction bases unmatched: 6. The V call is TRBV28, the J call TRBJ1-5, with 7 positions matching TRBD1. Input material: peripheral blood. The receptor's source is a human donor in a cohort sampled during active COVID-19. The CDR3 bases are TGTGCCAGCAGCTCGACAGGGCGGCAGCCCCAGCATTTT. Encoded protein: CASSSTGRQPQHF.